This entry is about one T cell receptor beta chain. Its matching antigen is unknown. This CDR3 has 16 amino acids. V lost 5 bases and J lost 4; bases outside the gene matches: 9. Germline assignment: CDR1 SGHTA and CDR2 FQGTGA. This sample is drawn from a study of vaccination and CD4 T cells after COVID-19. Cultured CD4+ T-cell DNA underwent Oncomine TCR Beta short-read sequencing. In TCRdb, the PCR reads were re-called with MiXCR into one record per CDR3 protein. The data show 20,000 to 25,000 distinct CDR3 sequences, around 39% seen once. This sample's time point: late sampling 161 to 241 days after vaccination in a few convalescent patients. As for treatment: approximately 11-day PBMC culture with coronavirus spike peptide pools or control peptides (ViraFEST assay). Cultures used more than 1.5 million PBMCs per well, about 10 IU/ml IL-2 and about 10 ug/ml peptides.

This sample comprised CD4+ T cells from blood, cultured in vitro, obtained about 7 months after SARS-CoV-2 vaccination. The sequence was collected from a human donor who had recovered from COVID-19. The genes are TRBV7-3 and TRBJ2-1; TRBD2 matches at 9 bases. CDR3 region: CASSPTPSGVYNEQFF. The CDR3 DNA reads TGTGCCAGCAGCCCTACTCCTAGCGGGGTATACAATGAGCAGTTCTTC.